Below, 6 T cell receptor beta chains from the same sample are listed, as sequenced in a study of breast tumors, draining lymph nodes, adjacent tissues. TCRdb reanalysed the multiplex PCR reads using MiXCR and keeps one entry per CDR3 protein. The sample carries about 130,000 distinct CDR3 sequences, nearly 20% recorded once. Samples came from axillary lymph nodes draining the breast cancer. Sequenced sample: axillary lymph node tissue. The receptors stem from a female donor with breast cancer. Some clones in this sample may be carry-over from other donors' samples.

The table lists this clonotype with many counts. CDR3: CASRGQGVSSPLHF. The DNA for the CDR3 is TGCGCCAGCAGGGGACAGGGGGTTAGCTCACCCCTCCACTTT. This chain connects TRBV10-2 to TRBJ1-6; 11 bases agree with TRBD1. The CDR3 loop spans 14 amino acids. Germline CDR1 and CDR2: WSHSY and SAAADI. The V segment lost 6 bases and the J segment 10 bases; nucleotides outside the gene matches: 5.

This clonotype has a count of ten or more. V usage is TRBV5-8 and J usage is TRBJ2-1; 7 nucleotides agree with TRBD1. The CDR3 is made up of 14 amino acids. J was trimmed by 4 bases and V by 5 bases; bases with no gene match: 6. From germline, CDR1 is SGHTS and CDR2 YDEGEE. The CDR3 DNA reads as TGTGCCAGCAGACGTACAGGGGAGTACAATGAGCAGTTCTTC. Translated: CASRRTGEYNEQFF.

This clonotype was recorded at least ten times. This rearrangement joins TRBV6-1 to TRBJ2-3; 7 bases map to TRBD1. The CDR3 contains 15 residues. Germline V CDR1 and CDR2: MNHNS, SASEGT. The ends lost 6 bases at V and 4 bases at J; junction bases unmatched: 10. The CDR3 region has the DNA TGTGCCAGCAGCCCACGCCGGGACAGCTCAGATACGCAGTATTTT. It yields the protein CASSPRRDSSDTQYF.

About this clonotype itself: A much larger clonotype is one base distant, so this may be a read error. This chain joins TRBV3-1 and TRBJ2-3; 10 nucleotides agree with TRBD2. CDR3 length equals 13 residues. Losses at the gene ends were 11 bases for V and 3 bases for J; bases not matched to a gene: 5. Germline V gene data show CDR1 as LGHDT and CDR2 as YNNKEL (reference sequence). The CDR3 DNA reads TGTGCCCCCCAGCGGGGGGGGACAGATACGCAGTATTTT. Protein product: CAPQRGGTDTQYF.

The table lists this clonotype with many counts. The DNA of the CDR3 is TGTGCCAGCAGCACGGGACTTATCTACGAGCAGTACTTC. It is translated as CASSTGLIYEQYF. The gene calls are TRBV7-2 and TRBJ2-7, with a tentative D call TRBD2 (6 bases). CDR3 length: 13 residues. Germline-derived CDR1 and CDR2 are SGHTA and FQGNSA. V was pared by 5 bases and J by 3 bases, with 11 bases between.

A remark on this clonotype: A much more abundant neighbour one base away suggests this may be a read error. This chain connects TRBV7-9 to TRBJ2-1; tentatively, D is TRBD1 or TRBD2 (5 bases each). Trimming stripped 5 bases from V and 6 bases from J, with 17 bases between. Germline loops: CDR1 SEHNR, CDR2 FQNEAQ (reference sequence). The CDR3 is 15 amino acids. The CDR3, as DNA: TGTGCCAGCAGCCCACCGGGACGGAGATTCAATGAGCAGTTCTTC. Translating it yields CASSPPGRRFNEQFF.